This TCR beta chain was sequenced in a study of T cell responses to AZD1222 COVID-19 vaccine (dated by TCRdb to the early 2020s). General notes on the study: TCR sequencing covered approximately 230 trial participants: 200 to 220 given two doses of AZD1222 and 26 given two doses of MenACWY control vaccine. Enrollment into the trials was organized by age into subgroups of 18-55, 56-69 and 70-plus years, and those subgroups contained roughly 150, 30 and 60 TCR-sequenced participants, respectively. Study-wide conclusions, independent of this receptor: Conclusions about previously exposed vaccinees are limited, since just 6 or 7 AZD1222 recipients were seropositive for SARS-CoV-2 at baseline. Epitopes outside the regions mutated in the B.1.351 and B.1.1.7 variants were reportedly recognized by nearly half of the unique spike-specific TCRs. Most participants were white British and females outnumbered males, and the authors suggested that clonal diversity may have been underestimated. Because no samples from the day 14 peak response were available, repertoires could be characterized only after the peak T cell response. The 56-69-year group was small, and its depth increase did not reach significance, likely because of low power. Spike-specific TCR breadth and depth rose significantly after two AZD1222 doses compared with day 0 and with MenACWY recipients. Vaccine-associated CD4 TCRs spanned the whole spike protein, with dominant responses in regions 160-218 and 743-854.

The CDR3 regions of human TCRbeta chains were subjected to immunosequencing. For the original study's pipeline: TCRs in the repertoires were compared against a reference library of SARS-CoV-2-specific TCRs that had been generated with the MIRA antigen-specificity platform. Breadth was defined as the fraction of unique TCRs that were SARS-CoV-2-associated, and depth was defined as the fraction of total T cells that were SARS-CoV-2-associated. Using the MIRA data, each spike-specific TCR was assigned both to the spike region to which the TCR was reactive and to a CD4 or CD8 class. Log10-transformed breadth and depth values were compared by one-way ANOVA with Sidak's multiple comparisons tests. As stored in TCRdb, this immuneACCESS dataset retains in-frame rearrangements with V and J assigned. A fraction of the clones does not appear; measured against another copy, unresolved V genes explain less than half of the discrepancy, and the remainder lacks a known reason. Clone size and V and J calls were adopted from that table, with D and trimming inferred from the DNA. Present in this sample are approximately 170,000 clones, roughly 87% of which were seen just once. The top ten hold around 1% of the sample.

Of note for this clone: Its antigen specificity is not known. No base qualities exist here, and no much larger clone lies one base off it.

In light of the paper, this sample's time point label describes: about 28 days (+/-7) after the second vaccine dose. AZD1222 recipients whose second dose came at about 4 weeks and those whose second dose came at about 12 weeks were combined into one group, since spike-specific TCR depth and breadth did not differ between the two schedules. The vaccinee samples were drawn from two UK trials, COV001 and COV002, one of which was a single-blind randomized controlled phase 2/3 trial testing AZD1222 (ChAdOx1 nCoV-19) in healthy adults. For TCRbeta chain sequencing, PBMC samples from trial participants were taken at day 0 and at day 28 after the second dose. The CDR3, from cysteine to phenylalanine, totals 14 residues. Just CDR3 DNA is preserved here, 42 bases in frame from base 1. V and J are truncated by 3 bases and 1 base respectively, leaving an intervening sequence of 10 bases. Based on the germline V gene, the CDR1 and CDR2 sequences are KGHSH and LQKENI.

The TCR was taken from an adult who received the AZD1222 COVID-19 vaccine. The sequencing here drew on peripheral blood, taken 28 days after the second AZD1222 dose. The chain is encoded by TRBV18 joined to TRBJ2-7; confidence is insufficient to name the D gene. The CDR3 loop reads CASSPWTESYEQYF. The bases are TGTGCCAGCTCACCTTGGACGGAATCCTACGAGCAGTACTTC.